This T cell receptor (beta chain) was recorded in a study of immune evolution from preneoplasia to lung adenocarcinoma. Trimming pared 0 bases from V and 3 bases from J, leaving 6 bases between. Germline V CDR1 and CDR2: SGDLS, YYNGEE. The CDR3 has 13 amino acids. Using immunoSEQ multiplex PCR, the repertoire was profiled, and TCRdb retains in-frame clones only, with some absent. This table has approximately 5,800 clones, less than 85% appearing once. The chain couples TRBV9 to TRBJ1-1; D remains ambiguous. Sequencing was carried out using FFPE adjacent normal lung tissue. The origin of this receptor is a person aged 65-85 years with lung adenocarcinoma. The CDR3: CASSVGHDTEAFF. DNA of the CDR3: TGTGCCAGCAGCGTAGGTCACGACACTGAAGCTTTCTTT.